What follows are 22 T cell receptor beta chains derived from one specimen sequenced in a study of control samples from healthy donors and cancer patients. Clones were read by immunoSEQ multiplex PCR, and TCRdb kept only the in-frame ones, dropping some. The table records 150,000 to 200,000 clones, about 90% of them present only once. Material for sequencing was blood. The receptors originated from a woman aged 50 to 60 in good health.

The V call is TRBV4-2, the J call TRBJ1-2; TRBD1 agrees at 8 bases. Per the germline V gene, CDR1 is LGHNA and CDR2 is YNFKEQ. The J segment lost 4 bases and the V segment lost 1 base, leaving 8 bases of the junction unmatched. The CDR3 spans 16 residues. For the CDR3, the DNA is TGTGCCAGCAGCCAAGGTTTGGGGACAGGCGTCTATGGCTACACCTTC. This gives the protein CASSQGLGTGVYGYTF.

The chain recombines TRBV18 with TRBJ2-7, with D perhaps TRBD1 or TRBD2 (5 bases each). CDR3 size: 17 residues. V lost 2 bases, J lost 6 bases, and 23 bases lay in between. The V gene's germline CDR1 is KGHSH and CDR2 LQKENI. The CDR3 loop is CASSPGLRPLTRGEQYF. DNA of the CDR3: TGTGCCAGCTCACCAGGGTTGCGGCCGCTGACGAGGGGCGAGCAGTACTTC.

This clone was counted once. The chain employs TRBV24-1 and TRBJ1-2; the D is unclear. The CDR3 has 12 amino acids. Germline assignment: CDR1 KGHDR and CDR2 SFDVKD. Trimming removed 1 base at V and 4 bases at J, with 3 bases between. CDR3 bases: TGTGCCACCAGTGATTTCGGCTATGGCTACACCTTC. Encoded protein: CATSDFGYGYTF.

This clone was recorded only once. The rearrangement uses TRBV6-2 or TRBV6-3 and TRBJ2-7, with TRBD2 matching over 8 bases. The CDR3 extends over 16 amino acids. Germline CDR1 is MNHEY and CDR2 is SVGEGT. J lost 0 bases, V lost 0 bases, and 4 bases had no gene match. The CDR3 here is CASSYSSGRISYEQYF. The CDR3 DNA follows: TGTGCCAGCAGTTACTCCAGCGGGAGAATCTCCTACGAGCAGTACTTC.

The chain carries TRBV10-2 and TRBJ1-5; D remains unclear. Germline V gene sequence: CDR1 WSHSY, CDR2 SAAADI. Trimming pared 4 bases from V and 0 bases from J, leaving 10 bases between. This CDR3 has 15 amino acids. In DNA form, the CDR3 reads TGCGCCAGCAGTGGCGGGGTGAATAGCAATCAGCCCCAGCATTTT. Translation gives CASSGGVNSNQPQHF.

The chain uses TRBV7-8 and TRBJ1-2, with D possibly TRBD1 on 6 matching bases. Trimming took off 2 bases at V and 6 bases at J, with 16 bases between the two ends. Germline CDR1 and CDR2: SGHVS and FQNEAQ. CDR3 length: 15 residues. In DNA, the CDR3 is TGTGCCAGCAGCTTAAGAGTTGGGGGGCAGGATGGCTACACCTTC. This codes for CASSLRVGGQDGYTF.

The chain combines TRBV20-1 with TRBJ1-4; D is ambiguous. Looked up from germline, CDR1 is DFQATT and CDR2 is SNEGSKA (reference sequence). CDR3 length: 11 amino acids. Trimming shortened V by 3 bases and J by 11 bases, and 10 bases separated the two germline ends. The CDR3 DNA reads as TGCAGTGCTAGTGTGCGAGAGAAACTGTTTTTT. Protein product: CSASVREKLFF.

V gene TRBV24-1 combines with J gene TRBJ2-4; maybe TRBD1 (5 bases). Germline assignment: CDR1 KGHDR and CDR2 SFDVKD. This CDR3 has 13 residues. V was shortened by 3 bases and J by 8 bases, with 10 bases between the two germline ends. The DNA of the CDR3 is TGTGCCACCAGTGATGGACACGTCGACATTCAGTACTTC. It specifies CATSDGHVDIQYF.

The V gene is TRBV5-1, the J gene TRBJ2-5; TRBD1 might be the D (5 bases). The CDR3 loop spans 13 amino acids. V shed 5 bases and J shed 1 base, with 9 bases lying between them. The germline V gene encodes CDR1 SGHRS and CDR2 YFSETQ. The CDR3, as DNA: TGCGCCAGCAGAGAGACAGTCCAAGAGACCCAGTACTTC. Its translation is CASRETVQETQYF.

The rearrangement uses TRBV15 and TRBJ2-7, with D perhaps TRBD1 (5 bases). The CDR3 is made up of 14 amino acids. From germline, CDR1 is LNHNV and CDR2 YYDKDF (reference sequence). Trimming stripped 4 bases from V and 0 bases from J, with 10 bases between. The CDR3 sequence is CATSTRVTSYEQYF. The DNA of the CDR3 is TGTGCCACCAGCACCAGGGTTACCTCCTACGAGCAGTACTTC.

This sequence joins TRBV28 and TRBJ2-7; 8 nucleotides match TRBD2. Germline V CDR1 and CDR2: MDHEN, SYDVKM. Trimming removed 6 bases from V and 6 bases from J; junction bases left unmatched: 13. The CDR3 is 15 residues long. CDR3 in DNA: TGTGCCAGCAGCGAGTCGGGACTAGGGACTGGCGAGCAGTACTTC. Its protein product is CASSESGLGTGEQYF.

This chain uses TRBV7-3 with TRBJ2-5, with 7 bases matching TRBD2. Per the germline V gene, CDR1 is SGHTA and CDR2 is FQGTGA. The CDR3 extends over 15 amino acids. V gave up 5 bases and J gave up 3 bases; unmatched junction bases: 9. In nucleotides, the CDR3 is TGTGCCAGCAGCCCGACTGGGAGGGACGAAGAGACCCAGTACTTC. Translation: CASSPTGRDEETQYF.

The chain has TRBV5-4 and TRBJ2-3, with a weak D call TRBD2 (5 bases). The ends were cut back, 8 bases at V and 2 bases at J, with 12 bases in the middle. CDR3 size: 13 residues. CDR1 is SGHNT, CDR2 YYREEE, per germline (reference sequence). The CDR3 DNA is TGTGCCAGTGCATTTAGCGCCACAGATACGCAGTATTTT. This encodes CASAFSATDTQYF.

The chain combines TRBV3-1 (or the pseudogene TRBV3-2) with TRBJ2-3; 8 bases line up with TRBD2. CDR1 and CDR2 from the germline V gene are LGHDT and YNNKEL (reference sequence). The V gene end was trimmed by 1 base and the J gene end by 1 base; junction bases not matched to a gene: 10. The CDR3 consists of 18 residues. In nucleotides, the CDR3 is TGTGCCAGCAGCCAAGGTACCCTTCTAGCGGGCGGCACAGATACGCAGTATTTT. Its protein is CASSQGTLLAGGTDTQYF.

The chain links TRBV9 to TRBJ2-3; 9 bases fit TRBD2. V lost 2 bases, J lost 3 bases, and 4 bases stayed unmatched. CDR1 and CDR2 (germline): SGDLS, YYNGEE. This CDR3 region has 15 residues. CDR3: CASSVSAGGTDTQYF. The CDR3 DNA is TGTGCCAGCAGCGTGTCTGCGGGAGGGACAGATACGCAGTATTTT.

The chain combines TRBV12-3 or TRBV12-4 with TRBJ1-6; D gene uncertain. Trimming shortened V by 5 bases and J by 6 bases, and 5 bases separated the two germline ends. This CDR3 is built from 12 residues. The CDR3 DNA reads TGTGCCAGCAGTGGCCTTAATTCACCCCTCCACTTT. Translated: CASSGLNSPLHF.

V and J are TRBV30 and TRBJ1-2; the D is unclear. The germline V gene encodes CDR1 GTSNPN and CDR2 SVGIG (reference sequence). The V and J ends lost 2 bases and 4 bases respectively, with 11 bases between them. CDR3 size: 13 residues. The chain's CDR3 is CAWSPAGPYGYTF. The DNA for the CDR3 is TGTGCCTGGAGTCCCGCCGGCCCCTATGGCTACACCTTC. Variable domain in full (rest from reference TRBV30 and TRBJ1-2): SQTIHQWPATLVQPVGSPLSLECTVEGTSNPNLYWYRQAAGRGLQLLFYSVGIGQISSEVPQNLSASRPQDRQFILSSKKLLLSDSGFYLCAWSPAGPYGYTFGSGTRLTVV.

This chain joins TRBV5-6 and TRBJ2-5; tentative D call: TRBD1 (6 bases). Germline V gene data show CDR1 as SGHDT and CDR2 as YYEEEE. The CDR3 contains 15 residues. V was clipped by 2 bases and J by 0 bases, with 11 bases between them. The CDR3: CASSFLRGNQETQYF. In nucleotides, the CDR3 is TGTGCCAGCAGCTTCTTGAGGGGGAACCAAGAGACCCAGTACTTC.

DNA of the CDR3: TGTGCCAGCAGCCCCCTGGCAAGCAACAATGAGCAGTTCTTC. Its translation is CASSPLASNNEQFF. The genes are TRBV7-3 and TRBJ2-1; D gene uncertain. Trimming cost V 5 bases and J 5 bases, with 13 bases left between them. CDR1 and CDR2 from the germline V gene are SGHTA and FQGTGA. The CDR3 consists of 14 residues. Filled out from reference TRBV7-3 and TRBJ2-1, the complete variable domain reads GAGVSQTPSNKVTEKGKYVELRCDPISGHTALYWYRQSLGQGPEFLIYFQGTGAADDSGLPNDRFFAVRPEGSVSTLKIQRTERGDSAVYLCASSPLASNNEQFFGPGTRLTVL.

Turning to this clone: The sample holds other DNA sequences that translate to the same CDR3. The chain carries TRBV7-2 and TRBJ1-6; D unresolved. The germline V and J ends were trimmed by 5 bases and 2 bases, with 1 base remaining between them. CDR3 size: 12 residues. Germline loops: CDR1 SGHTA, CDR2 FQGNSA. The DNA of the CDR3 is TGTGCCAGCAGCCCCTATAATTCACCCCTCCACTTT. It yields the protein CASSPYNSPLHF.

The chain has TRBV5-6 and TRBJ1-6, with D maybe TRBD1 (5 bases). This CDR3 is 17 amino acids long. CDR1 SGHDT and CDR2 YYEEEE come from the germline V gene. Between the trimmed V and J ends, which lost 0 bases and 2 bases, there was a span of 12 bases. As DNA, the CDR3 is TGTGCCAGCAGCTTGGTTGCAGGGAGAACCTATAATTCACCCCTCCACTTT. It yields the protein CASSLVAGRTYNSPLHF.

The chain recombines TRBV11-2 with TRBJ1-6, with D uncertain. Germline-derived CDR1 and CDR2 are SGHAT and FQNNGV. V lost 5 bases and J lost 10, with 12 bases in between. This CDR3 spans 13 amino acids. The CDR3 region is CASSPVRNSPLHF. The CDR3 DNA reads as TGTGCCAGCAGCCCGGTTCGCAACTCACCCCTCCACTTT.